Listed below are T cell receptor beta chains from one sample, sequenced in a study of radiotherapy plus CTLA-4 blockade in lung cancer. This table comes from immunoSEQ multiplex PCR, and its TCRdb copy is limited to in-frame clones, with some not included. The repertoire holds roughly 62,000 clones, with around 76% as singletons. The specimen was peripheral blood, collected from a patient treated with radiotherapy plus ipilimumab. These receptors were collected from a human donor with non-small cell lung cancer who had a complete response to radiotherapy plus ipilimumab. Each CDR3 is given with its conserved first and last residue. Each record gives: CDR3 protein, V gene, D gene, J gene. A D gene is named only where the DNA matches it firmly.

CASSIRQNTEAFF | TRBV19 | NA | TRBJ1-1
CASTKTGFRNQPQHF | TRBV28 | NA | TRBJ1-5
CASRRRGTGAEAFF | TRBV28 | TRBD1 | TRBJ1-1
CASSVLTGGTDTQYF | TRBV9 | TRBD1 | TRBJ2-3
CASSQPGQASYEQYF | TRBV5-5 | TRBD1 | TRBJ2-7
CASSFELTSLTNQAFF | TRBV28 | NA | TRBJ1-1
CASSLQGFGNTIYF | TRBV18 | NA | TRBJ1-3
CASSSRGGLAGGGSYNEQFF | TRBV7-8 | TRBD2 | TRBJ2-1
CASSLDRASEAFF | TRBV11-2 | NA | TRBJ1-1
CASSEGRSSGYTF | TRBV19 | NA | TRBJ1-2
CASSPGGYEQYF | TRBV7-8 | TRBD2 | TRBJ2-7
CASSLAGGTYGYTF | TRBV5-6 | NA | TRBJ1-2
CASSESEGNQPQHF | TRBV18 | NA | TRBJ1-5
CAWVTKWGGSYEQYF | TRBV30 | TRBD2 | TRBJ2-7
CASSWTGVPLNTGELFF | TRBV5-8 | TRBD1 | TRBJ2-2
CASSMRRAADTQYF | TRBV19 | NA | TRBJ2-3
CASTPARLDLAKNIQYF | TRBV7-9 | NA | TRBJ2-4
CATSSGQGGNEQFF | TRBV15 | TRBD1 | TRBJ2-1
CASSHRGVVYEQYF | TRBV7-9 | TRBD2 | TRBJ2-7
CASSVGSGNNYGYTF | TRBV9 | NA | TRBJ1-2
CASSGDRVWADTQYF | TRBV25-1 | TRBD1 | TRBJ2-3
CASSPTGGGNQPQHF | TRBV28 | TRBD1 | TRBJ1-5
CSATRNEAFF | TRBV20-1 | NA | TRBJ1-1
CAWSVGLQRTDTQYF | TRBV30 | TRBD2 | TRBJ2-3
CASTGGSYEQYF | TRBV2 | TRBD2 | TRBJ2-7
CASSHRTSGNTIYF | TRBV7-9 | NA | TRBJ1-3
CASSLIYGTGNTIYF | TRBV28 | NA | TRBJ1-3
CASSADRHLNEQFF | TRBV7-8 | TRBD1 | TRBJ2-1
CASSLQGIWTEAFF | TRBV28 | TRBD1 | TRBJ1-1
CASSYQRMNTEAFF | TRBV28 | NA | TRBJ1-1
CASSLFRSRESYEQYF | TRBV28 | TRBD2 | TRBJ2-7
CASIRGAEAFF | TRBV4-1 | NA | TRBJ1-1
CAWSVRENTEAFF | TRBV30 | NA | TRBJ1-1
CASSVGQGEQYF | TRBV9 | NA | TRBJ2-7
CASSPGGLINEQFF | TRBV5-5 | NA | TRBJ2-1